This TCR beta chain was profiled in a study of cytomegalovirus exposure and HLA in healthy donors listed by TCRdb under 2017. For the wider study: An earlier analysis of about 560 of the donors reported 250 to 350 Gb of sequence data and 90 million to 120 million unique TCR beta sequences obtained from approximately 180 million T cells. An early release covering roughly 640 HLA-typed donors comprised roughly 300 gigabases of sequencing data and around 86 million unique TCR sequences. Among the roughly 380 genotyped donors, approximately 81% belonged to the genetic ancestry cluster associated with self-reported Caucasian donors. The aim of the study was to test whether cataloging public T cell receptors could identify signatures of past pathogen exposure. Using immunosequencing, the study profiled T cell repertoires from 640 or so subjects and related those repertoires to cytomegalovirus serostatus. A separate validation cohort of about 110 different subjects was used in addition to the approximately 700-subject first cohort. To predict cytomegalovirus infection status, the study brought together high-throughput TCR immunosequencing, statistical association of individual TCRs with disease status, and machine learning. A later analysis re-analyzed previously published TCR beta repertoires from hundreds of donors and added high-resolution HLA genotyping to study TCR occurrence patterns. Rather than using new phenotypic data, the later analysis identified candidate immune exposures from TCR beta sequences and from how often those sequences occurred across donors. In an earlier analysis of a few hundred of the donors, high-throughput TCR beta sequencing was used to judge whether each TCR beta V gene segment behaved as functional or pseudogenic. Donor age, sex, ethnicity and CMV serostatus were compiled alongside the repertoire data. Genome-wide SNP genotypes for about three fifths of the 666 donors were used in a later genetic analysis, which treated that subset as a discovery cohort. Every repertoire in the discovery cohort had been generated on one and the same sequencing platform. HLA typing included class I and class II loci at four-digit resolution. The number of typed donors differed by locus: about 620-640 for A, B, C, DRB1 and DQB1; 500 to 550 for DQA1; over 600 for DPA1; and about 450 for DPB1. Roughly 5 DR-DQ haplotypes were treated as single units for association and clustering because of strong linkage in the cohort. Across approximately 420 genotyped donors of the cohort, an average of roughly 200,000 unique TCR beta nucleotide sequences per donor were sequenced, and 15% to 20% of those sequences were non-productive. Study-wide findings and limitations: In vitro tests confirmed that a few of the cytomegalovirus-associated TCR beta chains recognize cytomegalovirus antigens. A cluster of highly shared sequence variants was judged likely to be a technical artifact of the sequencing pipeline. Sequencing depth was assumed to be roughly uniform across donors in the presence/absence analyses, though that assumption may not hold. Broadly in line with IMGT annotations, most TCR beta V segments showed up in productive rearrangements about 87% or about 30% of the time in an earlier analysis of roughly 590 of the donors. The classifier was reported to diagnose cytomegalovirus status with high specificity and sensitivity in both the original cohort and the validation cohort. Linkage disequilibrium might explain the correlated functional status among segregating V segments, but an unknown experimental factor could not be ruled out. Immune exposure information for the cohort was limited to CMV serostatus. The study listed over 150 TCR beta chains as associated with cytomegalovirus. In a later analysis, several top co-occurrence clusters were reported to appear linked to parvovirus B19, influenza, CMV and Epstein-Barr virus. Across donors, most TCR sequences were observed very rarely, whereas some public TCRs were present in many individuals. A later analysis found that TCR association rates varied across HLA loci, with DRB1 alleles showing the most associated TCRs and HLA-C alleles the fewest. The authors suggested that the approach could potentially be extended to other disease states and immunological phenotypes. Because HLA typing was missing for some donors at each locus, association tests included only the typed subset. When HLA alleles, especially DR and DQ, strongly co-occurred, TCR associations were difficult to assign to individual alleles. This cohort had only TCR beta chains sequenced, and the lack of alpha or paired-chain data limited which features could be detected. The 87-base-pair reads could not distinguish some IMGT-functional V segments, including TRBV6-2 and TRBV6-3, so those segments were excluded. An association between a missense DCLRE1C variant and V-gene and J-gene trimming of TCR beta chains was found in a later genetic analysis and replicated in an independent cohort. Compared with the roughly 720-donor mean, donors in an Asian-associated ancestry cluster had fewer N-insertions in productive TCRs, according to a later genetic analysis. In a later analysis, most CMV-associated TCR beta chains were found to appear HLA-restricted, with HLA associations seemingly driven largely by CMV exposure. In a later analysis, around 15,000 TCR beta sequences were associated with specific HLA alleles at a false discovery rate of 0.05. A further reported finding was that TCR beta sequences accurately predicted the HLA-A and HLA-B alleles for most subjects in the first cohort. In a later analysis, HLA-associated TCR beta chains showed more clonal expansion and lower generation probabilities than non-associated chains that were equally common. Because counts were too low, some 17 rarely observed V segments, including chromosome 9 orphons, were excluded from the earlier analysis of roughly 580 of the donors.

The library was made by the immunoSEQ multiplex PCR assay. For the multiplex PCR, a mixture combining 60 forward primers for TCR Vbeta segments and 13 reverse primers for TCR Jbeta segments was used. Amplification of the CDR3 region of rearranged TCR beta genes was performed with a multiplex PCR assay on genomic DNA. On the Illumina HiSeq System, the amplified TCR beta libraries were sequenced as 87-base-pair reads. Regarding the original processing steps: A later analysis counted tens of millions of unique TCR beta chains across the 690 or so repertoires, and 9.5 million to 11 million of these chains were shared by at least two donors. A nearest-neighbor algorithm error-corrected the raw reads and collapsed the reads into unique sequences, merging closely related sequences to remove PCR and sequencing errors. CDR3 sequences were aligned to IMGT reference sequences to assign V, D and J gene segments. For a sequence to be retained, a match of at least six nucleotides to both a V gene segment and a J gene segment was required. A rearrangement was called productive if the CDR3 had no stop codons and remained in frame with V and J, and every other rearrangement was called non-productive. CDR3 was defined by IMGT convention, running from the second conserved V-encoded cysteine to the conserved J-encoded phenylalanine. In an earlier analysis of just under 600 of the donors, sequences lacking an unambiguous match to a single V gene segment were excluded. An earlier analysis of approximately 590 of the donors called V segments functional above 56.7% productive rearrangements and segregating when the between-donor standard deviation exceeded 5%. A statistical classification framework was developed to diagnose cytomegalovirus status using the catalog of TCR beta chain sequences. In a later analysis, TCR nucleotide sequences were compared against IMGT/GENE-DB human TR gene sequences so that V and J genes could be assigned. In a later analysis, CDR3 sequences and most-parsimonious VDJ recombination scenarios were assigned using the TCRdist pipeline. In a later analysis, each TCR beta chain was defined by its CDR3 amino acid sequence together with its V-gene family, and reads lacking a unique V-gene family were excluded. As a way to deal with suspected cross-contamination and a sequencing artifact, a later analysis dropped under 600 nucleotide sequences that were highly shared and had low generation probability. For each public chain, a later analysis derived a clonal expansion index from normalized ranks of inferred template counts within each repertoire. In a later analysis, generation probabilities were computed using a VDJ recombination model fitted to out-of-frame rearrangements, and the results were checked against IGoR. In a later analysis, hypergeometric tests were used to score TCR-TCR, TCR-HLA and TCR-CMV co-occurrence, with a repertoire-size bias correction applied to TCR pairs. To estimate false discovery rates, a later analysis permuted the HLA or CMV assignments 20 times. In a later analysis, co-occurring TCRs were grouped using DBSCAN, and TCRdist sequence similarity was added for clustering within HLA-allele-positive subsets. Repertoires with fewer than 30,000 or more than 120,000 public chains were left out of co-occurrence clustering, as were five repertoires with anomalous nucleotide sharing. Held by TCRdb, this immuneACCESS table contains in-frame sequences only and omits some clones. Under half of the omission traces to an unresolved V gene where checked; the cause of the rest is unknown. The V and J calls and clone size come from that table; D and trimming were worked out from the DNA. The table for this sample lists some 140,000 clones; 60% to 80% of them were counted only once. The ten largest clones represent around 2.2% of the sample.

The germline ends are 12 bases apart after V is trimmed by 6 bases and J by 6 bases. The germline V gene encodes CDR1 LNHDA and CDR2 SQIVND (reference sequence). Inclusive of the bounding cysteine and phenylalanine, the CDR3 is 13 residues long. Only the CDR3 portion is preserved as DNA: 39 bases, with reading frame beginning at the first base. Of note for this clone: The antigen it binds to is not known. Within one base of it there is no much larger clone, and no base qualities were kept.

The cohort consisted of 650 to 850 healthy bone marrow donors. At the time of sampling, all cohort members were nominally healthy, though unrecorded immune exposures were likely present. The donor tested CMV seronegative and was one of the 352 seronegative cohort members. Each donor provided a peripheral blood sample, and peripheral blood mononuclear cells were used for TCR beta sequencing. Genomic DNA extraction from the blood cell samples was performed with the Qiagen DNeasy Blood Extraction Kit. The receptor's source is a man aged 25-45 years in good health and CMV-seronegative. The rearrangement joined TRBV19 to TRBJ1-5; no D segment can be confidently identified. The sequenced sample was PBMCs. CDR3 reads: CASSPVSGQPQHF. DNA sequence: TGTGCCAGTAGCCCCGTCAGCGGTCAGCCCCAGCATTTT.